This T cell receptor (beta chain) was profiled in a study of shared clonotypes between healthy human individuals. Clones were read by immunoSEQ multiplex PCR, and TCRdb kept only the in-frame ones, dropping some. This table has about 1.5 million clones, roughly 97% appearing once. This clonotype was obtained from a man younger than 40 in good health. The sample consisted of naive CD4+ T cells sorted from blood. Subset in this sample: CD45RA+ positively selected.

The CDR3 DNA reads as TGTGCCAGCAGGTCACTCCCTAATGAAAAACTGTTTTTT. Its translation: CASRSLPNEKLFF. The chain couples TRBV6-5 to TRBJ1-4, with no clear D. CDR1 and CDR2 from the germline V gene are MNHEY and SVGAGI. V was trimmed by 6 bases and J by 3 bases, leaving 8 bases between them. This CDR3 contains 13 residues.